This entry features one T cell receptor (beta chain) sequence. This sample is drawn from a study of blood T cells in healthy people across ages. Through a sample-barcoded 5' primer and a J-beta primer mix, a second PCR was run for roughly 7 to 12 cycles. TCRdb re-derived calls from the 5' RACE reads in MiXCR, one entry per CDR3 protein. The sample lists some 1 million distinct CDR3 sequences, 35% to 55% occurring once. PBMCs numbering at least 6 million were isolated per sample. V was trimmed by 8 bases and J by 2 bases, leaving 13 bases between them. The CDR3 is 13 amino acids. Germline-derived CDR1 and CDR2 are MNHEY and SMNVEV (reference sequence).

What was sequenced was blood. The origin of this receptor is an older woman in good health. This chain links TRBV27 with TRBJ2-7; the D gene is possibly TRBD2 (5 bases). The CDR3 is CASRFAGPYEQYF. CDR3 bases: TGTGCCAGCCGGTTTGCGGGCCCCTACGAGCAGTACTTC.